This paragraph reports one T cell receptor beta chain. Losses at the gene ends were 5 bases for V and 1 base for J; bases not matched to a gene: 7. The CDR3 has 16 residues. The germline gives CDR1 KGHSH, CDR2 LQKENI. Data came from immunoSEQ multiplex PCR; TCRdb stores just in-frame clones and leaves some out. The sample consists of approximately 220,000 clones, about four fifths of them appearing once. The entry originates in a study of blood T cell repertoires in COVID-19. Study summary: The samples span acute and convalescent COVID-19 from the United States, Italy and Spain.

This TCR was sampled from a woman aged 40 to 49 with acute COVID-19. The chain couples TRBV18 to TRBJ1-5; 8 nucleotides agree with TRBD1. Specimen: PBMCs or T cells enriched from blood (not recorded which). Here the CDR3 DNA reads TGTGCCAGCTCATCCTCAGGGGGCAGGAGCAATCAGCCCCAGCATTTT. Translated: CASSSSGGRSNQPQHF.